The source of this T cell receptor (beta chain) is a study of blood T cell repertoires in COVID-19. Study at large: Some COVID-19 samples were acute and others convalescent; all came from the United States, Italy and Spain. From T cells, B-cell-depleted T cells, or PBMCs came the material, which was cDNA or gDNA.

The table came from immunoSEQ multiplex PCR; TCRdb's copy has only in-frame clones and leaves some out. The sample has about 260,000 clones, approximately 88% seen once. The germline V gene has CDR1 SGHDT and CDR2 YYEEEE. With 4 bases removed from V and 4 bases from J, the gap between germline ends came to 11 bases. This CDR3 comprises 14 residues. The TCR originated in a human donor in a cohort sampled during active COVID-19. The chain links TRBV5-6 to TRBJ1-4; weak D call: TRBD1 (5 bases). Sequencing used peripheral blood. CDR3 sequence (DNA): TGTGCCAGCAGCCGGGGACTGTTTAATGAAAAACTGTTTTTT. Amino acid sequence: CASSRGLFNEKLFF.